This T cell receptor beta chain was identified in a study of T cells in Graves' hyperthyroidism and ophthalmopathy (dated by TCRdb to about 2019). A note on the overall study: Peripheral blood was collected at initial diagnosis, before any treatment. To identify TCR V-J signatures that set the groups apart, the researchers used a discovery cohort of more than 95 patients, made up of 43 with Graves' ophthalmopathy and 55 to 65 with stable Graves' hyperthyroidism. An independent validation cohort of under 20 hyperthyroidism patients and about 16 patients who later progressed to ophthalmopathy tested prospective prediction of ophthalmopathy. The roughly 90 discovery patients were divided at random into training and test sets in a 7:3 ratio. In addition, the study compared T-cell repertoires in thyroid tissue and in blood from six Graves' hyperthyroidism patients. Following sampling, methimazole starting at 30 mg daily was given to hyperthyroidism patients, and high-dose intravenous methylprednisolone was given to ophthalmopathy patients. The paper reports TCR Vbeta CDR3 sequencing of approximately 140 peripheral blood samples: approximately 43 ophthalmopathy, under 80 hyperthyroidism and 17 progressor patients.

Note on this clonotype: Its antigen target is currently unknown. No much larger clone is present one base from it, and per-base qualities are unavailable.

A patient counted as having stable Graves' hyperthyroidism if no progression to ophthalmopathy occurred over 18 months of follow-up. The hyperthyroidism patients were between 18 and 65 years old and newly diagnosed, with a disease duration of less than 2 months. Exclusion was applied to patients with uncontrolled infections, other autoimmune diseases, pregnancy or lactation. Diagnoses relied on clinical symptoms, serum thyroxine and TRAb, thyroid ultrasound and orbital computed tomography. PBMCs were separated from roughly 9.3 ml of fresh peripheral blood using Ficoll-Paque density gradient centrifugation. Trizol reagent was used to extract total RNA, and RNA quality was then checked on an Agilent 2100 Bioanalyzer. The TCR beta CDR3 regions were amplified from the RNA transcripts. For the first round of RT-PCR on the TCR CDR3, the HTBI primer set was used together with the Qiagen OneStep RT-PCR kit. A second multiplex PCR round built the libraries, followed by size selection and purification. Libraries were sequenced paired-end with 100 bp reads on an Illumina HiSeq2000. On the authors' methods: SOAPnuke was used to process the raw data, removing reads that contained adapters or uncalled bases, had a mean Phred below 15, or lacked an exact match to the constant primer or identifier. High-quality paired reads were merged with COPE v1.2.5, and unique nucleotide sequences were defined as clonotypes. MiTCR v1.1 was used to align the clonotypes against IMGT TRBV, TRBD and TRBJ reference segments. Analysis was restricted to V-J combinations with a frequency above 0.0001, which covered about 99% of repertoires. The TCS score was defined as F50 (clonal expansion) divided by E x V (chaos), with BLOSUM62-based TCRdist calculated between CDR3 peptides within each V-J. Welch's t-statistics and random forest reduced 450 to 600 V-J features to roughly 13, which were used in a naive Bayes classifier (R e1071). Starting from the raw public reads, TCRdb applied fastp trimming at Q25, assembled clones with MiXCR and retained in-frame beta chains. Rows with a matching CDR3 protein are joined into one entry that keeps the most common DNA and genes. In this record, the V and J calls reflect TCRdb's handling and not the investigators' own analysis. The table for this sample lists around 690,000 distinct CDR3 sequences; 17% of them were counted only once. The top ten clonotypes cover about 16% of the sample.

The trim is 2 bases for V and 0 bases for J, with a gap of 8 bases between the germline ends. The CDR3 sequence holds 15 residues, the cysteine and phenylalanine included. Kept here is only the CDR3 DNA, which spans 45 bases and is read in frame from base 1. The CDR1 and CDR2 encoded by the germline V gene are SGHRS and YFSETQ. Results the study describes overall, beyond this receptor: Blood samples also contained most of the expanded thyroid clonotypes (frequency above 0.001), which suggests that blood repertoires may reflect thyroid immune responses. In validation, progression to ophthalmopathy was predicted by the model with 70% to 71% sensitivity and 72.22% specificity, a median of roughly 6 months before onset. Sample size was not statistically predetermined, and investigators were not blinded to group allocation. Ophthalmopathy was separated from stable hyperthyroidism by a 13 V-J signature model, with about 86% sensitivity and roughly 81% specificity obtained in cross-validation and 80%/75% obtained in testing.

This chain joins TRBV5-1 to TRBJ1-4; TRBD1 is a weak D gene call, 6 bases matching. Specimen: blood. The TCR originated in a man aged 50-60 years with Graves' hyperthyroidism. The CDR3: CASSFGGPTNEKLFF. At the DNA level, the sequence is TGCGCCAGCAGCTTCGGGGGGCCAACTAATGAAAAACTGTTTTTT.